These 2 T cell receptor beta chains originate from one sample sequenced in a study of blood T cell repertoires in COVID-19. Some clones are missing from TCRdb's copy, which holds only in-frame ones; the method was immunoSEQ multiplex PCR. Of 130,000 or so clones in the sample, roughly 90% were seen once. The source material was peripheral blood. These receptors were obtained from a man in his 60s with COVID-19, enrolled during active disease.

There are a few counts of this clone. The chain couples TRBV5-1 to TRBJ1-3, with TRBD1 as a possible D gene (6 bases). Germline CDR1 SGHRS, CDR2 YFSETQ. Trimming took 3 bases from V and 2 from J, leaving 9 bases between them. The CDR3 length is 14 residues. The CDR3 protein is CASSSGGTGNTIYF. The CDR3 DNA is TGCGCCAGCAGCTCGGGGGGCACTGGAAACACCATATATTTT.

V gene TRBV14 combines with J gene TRBJ2-1, with D perhaps TRBD1 (6 bases). Between the trimmed V and J ends, which lost 5 bases and 8 bases, there was a span of 19 bases. CDR1 and CDR2 from the germline V gene are SGHDN and FVKESK. This CDR3 region has 15 residues. The CDR3 region is CASSYQGPGSDEQFF. The CDR3 bases are TGTGCCAGCAGCTACCAGGGGCCCGGGTCCGATGAGCAGTTCTTC.